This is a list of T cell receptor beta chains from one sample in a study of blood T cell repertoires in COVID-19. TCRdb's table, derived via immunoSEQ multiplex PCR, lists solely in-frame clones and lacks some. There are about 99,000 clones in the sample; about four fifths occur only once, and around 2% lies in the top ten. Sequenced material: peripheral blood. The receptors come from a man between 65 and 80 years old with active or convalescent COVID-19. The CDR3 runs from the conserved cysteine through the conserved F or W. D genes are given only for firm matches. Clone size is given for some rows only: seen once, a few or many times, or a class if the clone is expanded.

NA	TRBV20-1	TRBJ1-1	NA	CSASQGLHTEAFF	TGCAGTGCTAGTCAGGGCTTGCACACTGAAGCTTTCTTT
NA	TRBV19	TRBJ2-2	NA	CASSIDSGRTGELFF	TGTGCCAGTAGTATAGATTCTGGTCGGACCGGGGAGCTGTTTTTT
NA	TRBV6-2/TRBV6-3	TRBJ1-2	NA	CASRQVGQIYGYTF	TGTGCCAGCCGCCAAGTTGGGCAGATTTATGGCTACACCTTC
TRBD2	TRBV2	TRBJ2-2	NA	CASSGVAGGYTGELFF	TGTGCCAGCAGTGGTGTAGCGGGGGGGTACACCGGGGAGCTGTTTTTT
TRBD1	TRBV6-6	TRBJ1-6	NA	CASSSGTGAPLHF	TGTGCCAGCAGTTCCGGGACAGGGGCCCCCCTCCACTTT
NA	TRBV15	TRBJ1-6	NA	CATSRDSQVYYNSPLHF	TGTGCCACCAGCAGAGATTCCCAGGTTTATTATAATTCACCCCTCCACTTT
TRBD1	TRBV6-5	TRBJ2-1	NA	CASSYTGPRGPHEQFF	TGTGCCAGCAGTTACACCGGGCCCAGGGGGCCCCATGAGCAGTTCTTC
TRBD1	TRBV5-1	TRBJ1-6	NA	CASSLGAGGNSPLHF	TGCGCCAGCAGCTTGGGGGCAGGGGGTAATTCACCCCTCCACTTT
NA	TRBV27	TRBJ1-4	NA	CASSLGGLGNEKLFF	TGTGCCAGCAGTTTAGGGGGACTGGGAAATGAAAAACTGTTTTTT
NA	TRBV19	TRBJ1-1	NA	CASSFSPAQKNTEAFF	TGTGCCAGTAGTTTTTCCCCCGCACAAAAGAACACTGAAGCTTTCTTT
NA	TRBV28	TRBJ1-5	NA	CASSFGRAPAGQPQHF	TGTGCCAGCAGTTTTGGCAGGGCCCCAGCCGGTCAGCCCCAGCATTTT
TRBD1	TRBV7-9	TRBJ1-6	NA	CASIGTGPSPLHF	TGTGCCAGCATCGGGACAGGGCCATCACCCCTCCACTTT
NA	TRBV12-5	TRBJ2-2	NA	CASGSQGFGELFF	TGTGCTAGTGGTTCCCAGGGGTTCGGGGAGCTGTTTTTT
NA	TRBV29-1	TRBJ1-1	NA	CSVVRQLNTEAFF	TGCAGCGTTGTACGCCAGTTGAACACTGAAGCTTTCTTT
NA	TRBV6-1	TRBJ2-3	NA	CASSEDGNRGDTQYF	TGTGCCAGCAGTGAAGATGGGAATAGGGGAGATACGCAGTATTTT
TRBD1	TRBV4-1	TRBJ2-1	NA	CASSQAQGSNEQFF	TGCGCCAGCAGCCAAGCACAGGGGAGCAATGAGCAGTTCTTC
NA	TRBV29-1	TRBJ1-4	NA	CSVEDSEKLFF	TGCAGCGTTGAAGATAGTGAAAAACTGTTTTTT
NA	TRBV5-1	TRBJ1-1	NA	CASSALPGQPNTEAFF	TGCGCCAGCAGCGCTCTCCCAGGACAGCCGAACACTGAAGCTTTCTTT
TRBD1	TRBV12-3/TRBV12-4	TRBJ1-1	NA	CASSSRQGGFF	TGTGCCAGCAGTTCCCGACAGGGCGGCTTCTTT
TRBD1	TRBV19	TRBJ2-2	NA	CASNSAGGPGELFF	TGTGCCAGTAATTCGGCAGGGGGTCCCGGGGAGCTGTTTTTT
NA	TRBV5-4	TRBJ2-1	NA	CASSAQGTYNEQFF	TGTGCCAGCAGCGCCCAGGGAACCTACAATGAGCAGTTCTTC
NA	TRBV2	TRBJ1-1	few	CASSESAGVGEAFF	TGTGCCAGCAGTGAAAGCGCAGGGGTGGGTGAAGCTTTCTTT
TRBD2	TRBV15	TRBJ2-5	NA	CATSSLAGSYAYQETQYF	TGTGCCACCAGCAGCCTAGCGGGGAGCTACGCGTACCAAGAGACCCAGTACTTC
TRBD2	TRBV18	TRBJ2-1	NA	CASSPLSGGYSYNEQFF	TGTGCCAGCTCACCACTTAGCGGGGGCTACTCCTACAATGAGCAGTTCTTC
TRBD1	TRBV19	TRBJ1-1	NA	CASSTGGMAEAFF	TGTGCCAGTAGTACAGGGGGGATGGCTGAAGCTTTCTTT
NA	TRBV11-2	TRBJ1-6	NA	CASSSTGDNSPLHF	TGTGCCAGCAGCTCGACAGGTGATAATTCACCCCTCCACTTT
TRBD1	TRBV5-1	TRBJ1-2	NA	CASSTGQGAYYGYTF	TGCGCCAGCAGCACTGGACAGGGGGCTTACTATGGCTACACCTTC
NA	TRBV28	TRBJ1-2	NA	CASSLEGGKYGYTF	TGTGCCAGCAGTTTAGAAGGGGGAAAATATGGCTACACCTTC
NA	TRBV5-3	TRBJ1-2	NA	CARSNVPTGLNYGYTF	TGTGCCAGAAGCAATGTTCCGACAGGTTTGAACTATGGCTACACCTTC
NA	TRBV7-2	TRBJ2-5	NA	CASTRAGFETQYF	TGTGCCAGCACCCGCGCCGGTTTTGAGACCCAGTACTTC
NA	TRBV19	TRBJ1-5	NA	CASSLEQGRSNQPQHF	TGTGCCAGTAGTTTGGAACAGGGAAGGAGCAATCAGCCCCAGCATTTT
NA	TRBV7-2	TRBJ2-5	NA	CASSQDSQETQYF	TGTGCCAGCAGCCAGGACAGCCAAGAGACCCAGTACTTC
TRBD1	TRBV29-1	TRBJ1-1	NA	CSGTGQGAAEAFF	TGCAGCGGGACGGGGCAGGGGGCGGCTGAAGCTTTCTTT
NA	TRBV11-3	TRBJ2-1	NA	CASSLWRGWLEQFF	TGTGCCAGCAGCTTGTGGCGGGGCTGGTTGGAGCAGTTCTTC
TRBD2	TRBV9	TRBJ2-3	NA	CASSVVSGGRTDTQYF	TGTGCCAGCAGCGTAGTAAGCGGGGGGCGCACAGATACGCAGTATTTT
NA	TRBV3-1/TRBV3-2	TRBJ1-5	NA	CASSLSRGQPQHF	TGTGCCAGCAGCCTGTCCCGCGGTCAGCCCCAGCATTTT
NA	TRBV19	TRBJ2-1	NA	CASSITPSGNEQFF	TGTGCCAGTAGTATAACCCCGAGTGGCAATGAGCAGTTCTTC
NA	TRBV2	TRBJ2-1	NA	CASSERRGGSYNEQFF	TGTGCCAGCAGTGAACGGAGAGGGGGTAGCTACAATGAGCAGTTCTTC
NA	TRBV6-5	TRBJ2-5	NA	CATALATETQYF	TGTGCCACCGCACTAGCTACGGAGACCCAGTACTTC
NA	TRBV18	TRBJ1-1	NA	CASSPTLNTEAFF	TGTGCCAGCTCACCAACTCTGAACACTGAAGCTTTCTTT
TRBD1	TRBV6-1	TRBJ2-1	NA	CASSERRDRGLNEQFF	TGTGCCAGCAGTGAACGTCGGGACAGGGGGCTGAATGAGCAGTTCTTC
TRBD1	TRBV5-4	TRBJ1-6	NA	CAGGQGNNSPLHF	TGTGCCGGTGGACAGGGAAATAATTCACCCCTCCACTTT
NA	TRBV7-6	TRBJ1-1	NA	CASSPRGANTEAFF	TGTGCCAGCAGCCCCCGGGGTGCCAACACTGAAGCTTTCTTT
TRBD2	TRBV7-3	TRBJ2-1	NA	CASSPLGGAIDYNEQFF	TGTGCCAGCAGCCCTCTCGGGGGGGCCATCGACTACAATGAGCAGTTCTTC